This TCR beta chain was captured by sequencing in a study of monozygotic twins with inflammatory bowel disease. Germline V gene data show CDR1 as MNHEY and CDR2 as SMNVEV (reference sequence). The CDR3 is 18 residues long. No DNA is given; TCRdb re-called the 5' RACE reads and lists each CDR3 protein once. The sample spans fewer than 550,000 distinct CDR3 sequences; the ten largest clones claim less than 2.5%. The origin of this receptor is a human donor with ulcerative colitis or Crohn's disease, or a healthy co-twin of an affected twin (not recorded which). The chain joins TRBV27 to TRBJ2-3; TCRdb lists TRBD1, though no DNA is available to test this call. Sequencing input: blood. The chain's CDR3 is CANPTRAGAANGTDTQYF.